These 5 T cell receptor beta chains originate from one sample sequenced in a study of T cells in Graves' hyperthyroidism and ophthalmopathy. Regions amplified from RNA transcripts were the TCR beta CDR3 regions. TCR CDR3 underwent first-round RT-PCR with the HTBI primer set. TCRdb redid the calling of the multiplex PCR reads with MiXCR, one entry per CDR3 protein. This table holds about 560,000 distinct CDR3 sequences, roughly 17% found once. The sample was blood. Every receptor here comes from a woman between 18 and 30 years old with Graves' hyperthyroidism.

The gene calls are TRBV6-2 or TRBV6-3 and TRBJ2-1; TRBD1 or TRBD2 may be the D gene (6 bases each). V lost 6 bases to trimming and J lost 5 bases, with 17 bases between them. The CDR3 is made up of 15 amino acids. Germline V CDR1 and CDR2: MNHEY, SVGEGT. CDR3 coding DNA: TGTGCCAGCAGCAACTGGGGGGCCCTAAACAATGAGCAGTTCTTC. Amino acids: CASSNWGALNNEQFF.

The table lists this clonotype with many counts. This CDR3 is CASRSSYNEQFF. DNA of the CDR3: TGTGCCAGCAGAAGCTCCTACAATGAGCAGTTCTTC. The chain has TRBV2 and TRBJ2-1, with D unclear. This CDR3 has 12 amino acids. The germline gives CDR1 SNHLY, CDR2 FYNNEI. V dropped 6 bases and J dropped 0 bases, with 3 bases sitting between them.

This clonotype was counted many times. The V and J genes are TRBV27 and TRBJ1-2; a weak D match, TRBD1 (5 bases). Trimming removed 4 bases at V and 0 bases at J, with 12 bases between. Germline CDR1 MNHEY, CDR2 SMNVEV (reference sequence). The CDR3 contains 15 residues. The CDR3 DNA is TGTGCCAGCAGTTATAAACAGGCCGCTAACTATGGCTACACCTTC. Translation: CASSYKQAANYGYTF.

This clonotype was observed many times. The chain has TRBV10-3 and TRBJ1-5, with D uncertain. This CDR3 is built from 14 residues. V was cut by 0 bases and J by 4 bases, with 7 bases left in between. Germline CDR1 reads ENHRY; CDR2 reads SYGVKD. CDR3 loop: CAISESTGNQPQHF. CDR3 coding DNA: TGTGCCATCAGTGAGTCGACCGGAAATCAGCCCCAGCATTTT.

In its sample, this clonotype was seen many times. The chain couples TRBV7-9 to TRBJ2-3; TRBD1 matches 9 bases. After removal of 8 bases from V and 4 bases from J, the junction contained 10 bases not matched to a gene. CDR1 SEHNR and CDR2 FQNEAQ come from the germline V gene (reference sequence). CDR3 length: 15 residues. The CDR3 coding sequence is TGTGCCAGCTTAGGACAGGGGTTCGGGTCAGATACGCAGTATTTT. Protein: CASLGQGFGSDTQYF.